A selection of T cell receptor beta chains follows, all from one sample in a study. TCRdb recomputed calls from the 5' RACE reads with MiXCR, one row per CDR3 protein. The data contain about 32,000 distinct CDR3 sequences, over 20% of them singletons. The specimen sequenced was tumor-infiltrating Tregs sorted from the breast tumor. The receptors here all came from a female donor with breast cancer. Each CDR3 is given with its conserved first and last residue. A D gene is named only where the DNA matches it firmly. Rows give clone size only sometimes, using once, few, many, or a class for an expanded clone.

TRBJ1-1	TRBV10-3	many	.	13	CAISSQGNTEAFF	TGTGCCATCAGCTCACAGGGGAACACTGAAGCTTTCTTT
TRBJ1-5	TRBV20-1	few	.	15	CSARGFFQGDQPQHF	TGCAGTGCTAGAGGGTTCTTTCAGGGTGATCAGCCCCAGCATTTT
TRBJ1-5	TRBV6-2/TRBV6-3	many	.	17	CASSLIPRLSSNQPQHF	TGTGCCAGCAGTCTGATTCCGCGTCTTTCTAGCAATCAGCCCCAGCATTTT
TRBJ2-3	TRBV20-1	many	.	15	CSARDRGLSTDTQYF	TGCAGTGCCCGCGATAGGGGCCTTAGCACAGATACGCAGTATTTT
TRBJ1-1	TRBV6-5	many	.	13	CASSRTAFTEAFF	TGTGCCAGCAGTAGGACAGCTTTCACTGAAGCTTTCTTT
TRBJ1-1	TRBV6-5	once	.	16	CASSYAFGPRNTEAFF	TGTGCCAGCAGTTACGCCTTCGGCCCGAGGAACACTGAAGCTTTCTTT
TRBJ1-1	TRBV10-1	many	.	15	CASSESNRQYTEAFF	TGCGCCAGCAGTGAGTCAAACAGACAATACACTGAAGCTTTCTTT
TRBJ2-1	TRBV4-2	.	.	13	CASSPRNRDEQFF	TGTGCCAGCAGCCCGCGAAATAGAGACGAGCAGTTCTTC
TRBJ2-1	TRBV20-1	many	.	13	CSARGDAYNEQFF	TGCAGTGCTAGAGGAGATGCCTACAATGAGCAGTTCTTC
TRBJ2-1	TRBV6-6	.	TRBD2	17	CASSYSIWTSGNNEQFF	TGTGCCAGCAGTTACTCGATTTGGACTAGCGGAAACAATGAGCAGTTCTTC
TRBJ1-2	TRBV10-3	.	.	14	CAISESDTLYGYAF	TGTGCCATCAGTGAGTCAGACACCCTCTATGGCTACGCCTTC
TRBJ2-7	TRBV5-6	few	TRBD1	15	CASSLGQGASYEQYF	TGTGCCAGCAGCTTGGGTCAGGGGGCTTCCTACGAGCAGTACTTC
TRBJ2-7	TRBV20-1	many	.	13	CSARDRGAYEQYF	TGCAGTGCTAGAGATCGCGGTGCCTACGAGCAGTACTTC